Shown below are 8 T cell receptor beta chains from a single sample sequenced in a study of blood T cell repertoires in COVID-19. Assay used: immunoSEQ multiplex PCR; TCRdb lists only in-frame clones, some missing. The sample has roughly 100,000 clones, 85% seen once. The sequenced sample consisted of peripheral blood. The receptor set was obtained from a woman between 65 and 79 years old with active or convalescent COVID-19.

The chain employs TRBV12-5 and TRBJ2-1; TRBD2 matches 7 bases. Germline CDR1 LGHNT, CDR2 FRNRAP. This CDR3 has 17 residues. V lost 5 bases, J lost 1 base, and 11 bases stayed unmatched. In DNA, the CDR3 is TGTGCTAGTGGTGCCACTAAAAAGCGGGAATCCTACAATGAGCAGTTCTTC. Amino acid sequence: CASGATKKRESYNEQFF. The full variable domain, its missing parts supplied by reference TRBV12-5 and TRBJ2-1, is DARVTQTPRHKVTEMGQEVTMRCQPILGHNTVFWYRQTMMQGLELLAYFRNRAPLDDSGMPKDRFSAEMPDATLATLKIQPSEPRDSAVYFCASGATKKRESYNEQFFGPGTRLTVL.

The rearrangement links TRBV9 to TRBJ1-2, with 7 bases lining up with TRBD1. V shed 0 bases and J 7 bases; nucleotides not matched to a gene: 9. The germline V gene has CDR1 SGDLS and CDR2 YYNGEE. The CDR3 contains 15 residues. In DNA, the CDR3 is TGTGCCAGCAGCGTAGCGGGACAGCAGTATGGTGGCTACACCTTC. Amino acids: CASSVAGQQYGGYTF. Combining the CDR3 with reference TRBV9 and TRBJ1-2 gives the whole variable domain DSGVTQTPKHLITATGQRVTLRCSPRSGDLSVYWYQQSLDQGLQFLIQYYNGEERAKGNILERFSAQQFPDLHSELNLSSLELGDSALYFCASSVAGQQYGGYTFGSGTRLTVV.

The V call is TRBV6-5, the J call TRBJ2-7, with 8 nucleotides matching TRBD2. Germline V lookup: CDR1 MNHEY, CDR2 SVGAGI. After removal of 0 bases from V and 7 bases from J, the junction contained 11 bases not matched to a gene. This CDR3 contains 16 residues. The chain's CDR3 is CASSYSSSGSVEEQYF. The CDR3 region has the DNA TGTGCCAGCAGTTACTCTTCCAGCGGGAGCGTGGAAGAGCAGTACTTC.

J is TRBJ2-1 and V is TRBV7-2; TRBD2 agrees at 7 bases. CDR1 and CDR2 (germline): SGHTA, FQGNSA. The CDR3 covers 15 residues. Losses at the gene ends were 1 base for V and 6 bases for J; bases not matched to a gene: 6. CDR3 loop: CASSLGGSSGNEQFF. The CDR3 nucleotides are TGTGCCAGCAGCTTAGGAGGGTCTAGCGGCAATGAGCAGTTCTTC.

V is TRBV6-1 and J is TRBJ2-2; D unclear. The germline V gene encodes CDR1 MNHNS and CDR2 SASEGT. Trimming removed 2 bases from V and 5 bases from J, with 6 bases in between. This CDR3 is 13 amino acids long. This CDR3 is CASSETLTGELFF. The CDR3 DNA reads TGTGCCAGCAGTGAAACATTGACCGGGGAGCTGTTTTTT.

There are a few counts of this clone. The J gene is TRBJ2-1, the V gene TRBV11-2; D is perhaps TRBD2 (5 bases). Germline loops: CDR1 SGHAT, CDR2 FQNNGV. The ends were cut back, 5 bases at V and 1 base at J, with 12 bases in the middle. There are 15 residues in the CDR3. The CDR3 reads CASSPGGWSYNEQFF. In DNA, the CDR3 is TGTGCCAGCAGCCCGGGCGGGTGGTCCTACAATGAGCAGTTCTTC. Combining the CDR3 with reference TRBV11-2 and TRBJ2-1 gives the whole variable domain EAGVAQSPRYKIIEKRQSVAFWCNPISGHATLYWYQQILGQGPKLLIQFQNNGVVDDSQLPKDRFSAERLKGVDSTLKIQPAKLEDSAVYLCASSPGGWSYNEQFFGPGTRLTVL.

This rearrangement joins TRBV4-1 to TRBJ2-4, with 7 bases identical to TRBD1. Unmatched junction bases numbered 7, after V lost 0 bases and J lost 8 bases. The CDR3 has 15 amino acids. Per the germline V gene, CDR1 is MGHRA and CDR2 is YSYEKL. CDR3 bases: TGCGCCAGCAGCCAAGATGGGAAGGGGGCTGACATTCAGTACTTC. This gives the protein CASSQDGKGADIQYF.

This clone was seen more than once but under ten times. The chain joins TRBV5-1 to TRBJ1-4; a possible D gene is TRBD1 (5 bases). Germline loops: CDR1 SGHRS, CDR2 YFSETQ. V gave up 3 bases and J gave up 7 bases, with 16 bases separating them. This CDR3 spans 15 amino acids. The CDR3 region is CASSWQGASSEKLFF. Written as DNA, the CDR3 is TGCGCCAGCAGCTGGCAGGGTGCGTCAAGTGAAAAACTGTTTTTT.